This entry lists 18 T cell receptor beta chains sequenced from one sample in a study of T cell repertoires in cytomegalovirus infection. TCRdb itself ran the reads through MiXCR, one entry per CDR3 protein. The table records 630,000 or so distinct CDR3 sequences, 20% to 25% of them present only once. The sample comprised CD8+ T cells from PBMCs. These receptors originate from a human donor in good health (CMV status not recorded). Some clones in this sample may be carry-over from other donors' samples.

The rearrangement joins TRBV20-1 to TRBJ2-7; D is possibly TRBD1 or TRBD2 (5 bases each). From germline, CDR1 is DFQATT and CDR2 SNEGSKA (reference sequence). The V gene lost 2 bases and the J gene lost 3 bases, with 11 bases spanning the gap. The CDR3 consists of 13 residues. This CDR3 reads CSARLLGDYEQYV. CDR3 DNA sequence: TGCAGTGCTAGATTGCTGGGGGACTACGAGCAGTACGTC.

The genes are TRBV29-1 and TRBJ2-1; no firm D call. Per germline, CDR1 SQVTM and CDR2 ANQGSEA. The CDR3 sequence is 13 residues long. Trimming stripped 0 bases from V and 8 bases from J, with 11 bases between. The CDR3 protein is CSVEDYTRDEQFF. In nucleotides, the CDR3 is TGCAGCGTTGAAGATTACACCAGAGATGAGCAGTTCTTC.

This clonotype was detected only a few times. V usage is TRBV29-1 and J usage is TRBJ2-7, with 11 positions matching TRBD1. This CDR3 region has 15 residues. J lost 0 bases, V lost 3 bases, and 4 bases had no gene match. Germline CDR1 and CDR2: SQVTM and ANQGSEA. The CDR3 DNA is TGCAGCGTTGAGGGGACAGGGGGAAGCTCCTACGAGCAGTACTTC. The encoded protein is CSVEGTGGSSYEQYF.

V gene TRBV5-1 combines with J gene TRBJ1-4; a weak D match, TRBD1 (6 bases). V was clipped by 4 bases and J by 5 bases, with 21 bases between them. The CDR3 sequence is 17 residues long. The germline V gene has CDR1 SGHRS and CDR2 YFSETQ. In nucleotides, the CDR3 is TGCGCCAGCAGCCCTTACAGCGACCAGGGGTCGAATGAAAAACTGTTTTTT. Its translation: CASSPYSDQGSNEKLFF.

This clonotype was seen only a few times. This rearrangement joins TRBV6-2 or TRBV6-3 to TRBJ1-1; 9 bases are a match to TRBD1. The CDR3 totals 20 residues. V was pared by 0 bases and J by 3 bases, with 17 bases of the junction left unmatched. Germline lookup yields CDR1 MNHEY and CDR2 SVGEGT. CDR3 sequence reads: CASSYSSEQGALYSDTEAFF. In DNA, the CDR3 is TGTGCCAGCAGTTACTCTTCTGAACAGGGGGCTTTGTACTCGGACACTGAAGCTTTCTTT.

Turning to this clonotype: This may stem from a read error, because a much larger clone lies one nucleotide away. The chain recombines TRBV27 with TRBJ2-2, with TRBD2 as a possible D gene (5 bases). Germline lookup yields CDR1 MNHEY and CDR2 SMNVEV (reference sequence). The CDR3 covers 15 residues. The CDR3 protein is CASSLSTGNNGELFF. DNA for the CDR3: TGTGCCAGCAGTTTATCCACGGGGAACAACGGGGAGCTGTTTTTT.

The chain couples TRBV12-5 to TRBJ2-2; weak D call: TRBD2 (6 bases). V lost 3 bases to trimming and J lost 1 base, with 9 bases between them. The length of the CDR3 is 15 residues. Germline V gene sequence: CDR1 LGHNT, CDR2 FRNRAP. CDR3 DNA: TGTGCTAGTGGTTTCCGGGACTGGAACACCGGGGAGCTGTTTTTT. This codes for CASGFRDWNTGELFF.

This clonotype was observed a few times. The V gene is TRBV10-3, the J gene TRBJ2-2; TRBD2 aligns across 8 bases. The germline gives CDR1 ENHRY, CDR2 SYGVKD. The CDR3 sequence is 16 residues long. Unmatched junction bases numbered 5, after V lost 4 bases and J lost 1 base. The CDR3 loop reads CAISGASGRNTGELFF. The DNA for the CDR3 is TGTGCCATCAGTGGGGCTAGCGGGCGGAACACCGGGGAGCTGTTTTTT.

Only a few counts were recorded for this clonotype. This chain uses TRBV2 with TRBJ1-2; D gene unclear. The CDR3 contains 15 residues. Trimming took 2 bases from V and 4 from J, leaving 14 bases between them. Germline CDR1 SNHLY, CDR2 FYNNEI. This CDR3 reads CASSELADSAYGYTF. Written as DNA, the CDR3 is TGTGCCAGCAGTGAACTGGCAGATTCTGCCTATGGCTACACCTTC.

V is TRBV20-1 and J is TRBJ2-7; TRBD2 matches at 11 bases. V shed 0 bases and J 1 base; nucleotides not matched to a gene: 8. Germline CDR1 and CDR2: DFQATT and SNEGSKA (reference sequence). The CDR3 runs 17 residues. CDR3 DNA sequence: TGCAGTGCTAGAGATATGTCGCTAGCGGGGGGTTCCTACGAGCAGTACTTC. Translating gives CSARDMSLAGGSYEQYF.

The rearrangement uses TRBV20-1 and TRBJ1-1, with TRBD1 as a possible D gene (6 bases). Germline V CDR1 and CDR2: DFQATT, SNEGSKA (reference sequence). The length of the CDR3 is 11 residues. V dropped 8 bases and J dropped 5 bases, with 12 bases sitting between them. The CDR3 nucleotides read TGCAGTTGGGGACAAGGGACTGAAGCTTTCTTT. Protein sequence: CSWGQGTEAFF.

This clonotype was found many times. The rearrangement links TRBV7-9 to TRBJ1-1; D is perhaps TRBD1 (5 bases). Trimming removed 2 bases at V and 4 bases at J, with 11 bases between. The CDR3 has 14 amino acids. Germline V gene data show CDR1 as SEHNR and CDR2 as FQNEAQ (reference sequence). CDR3 sequence reads: CASSLMGGGTEAFF. Here the CDR3 DNA reads TGTGCCAGCAGCTTAATGGGGGGGGGCACTGAAGCTTTCTTT.

The V call is TRBV20-1, the J call TRBJ2-5; D gene uncertain. V was shortened by 2 bases and J by 0 bases, with 7 bases between the two germline ends. Per germline, CDR1 DFQATT and CDR2 SNEGSKA (reference sequence). There are 13 residues in the CDR3. The CDR3: CSARPANQETQYF. The CDR3 DNA sequence: TGCAGTGCTAGACCGGCCAACCAAGAGACCCAGTACTTC.

This clonotype was detected many times. V gene TRBV6-2 or TRBV6-3 combines with J gene TRBJ1-1, with no clear D. V was clipped by 0 bases and J by 1 base, with 9 bases between them. Germline V gives CDR1 MNHEY, CDR2 SVGEGT. CDR3 length equals 15 residues. The DNA for the CDR3 is TGTGCCAGCAGTTACTCGTCAGCTCCGAACACTGAAGCTTTCTTT. It yields the protein CASSYSSAPNTEAFF.

This chain links TRBV27 with TRBJ2-2; D might be TRBD2 (7 bases). Trimming cost V 7 bases and J 1 base, with 16 bases left between them. The germline V gene has CDR1 MNHEY and CDR2 SMNVEV (reference sequence). This CDR3 contains 16 residues. CDR3 protein: CASNGEGGLNTGELFF. The CDR3 bases are TGTGCCAGCAATGGGGAGGGGGGGCTGAACACCGGGGAGCTGTTTTTT.

The chain carries TRBV11-2 and TRBJ2-1, with D maybe TRBD2 (5 bases). The V gene lost 3 bases and the J gene lost 8 bases, with 17 bases spanning the gap. Germline lookup yields CDR1 SGHAT and CDR2 FQNNGV. The CDR3 sequence is 15 residues long. The CDR3 protein is CASSLIVSGKDEQFF. The CDR3 DNA reads as TGTGCCAGCAGCTTGATTGTATCGGGGAAGGATGAGCAGTTCTTC.

This clonotype has more than one count but fewer than ten. CDR3: CATTDRGHTGELFF. The CDR3 nucleotides read TGTGCCACGACGGACAGGGGACACACCGGGGAGCTGTTTTTT. The rearrangement joins TRBV19 to TRBJ2-2, with TRBD1 matching 9 bases. Germline V gene sequence: CDR1 LNHDA, CDR2 SQIVND (reference sequence). Trimming took 10 bases from V and 3 from J; bases not matched to a gene: 6. CDR3 size: 14 residues.

V gene TRBV2 combines with J gene TRBJ2-2, with TRBD2 as a possible D gene (5 bases). V lost 10 bases and J lost 6, with 15 bases in between. CDR1 and CDR2 from the germline V gene are SNHLY and FYNNEI. The CDR3 extends over 13 amino acids. DNA of the CDR3: TGTGCCACCGTCGGCCCGAGGGCCGGGGAGCTGTTTTTT. This sequence encodes CATVGPRAGELFF.